Listed below are T cell receptor beta chains from one sample, sequenced in a study of Graves' ophthalmopathy and Graves' hyperthyroidism. From the multiplex PCR reads, TCRdb called clonotypes with MiXCR, one entry per CDR3 protein. The sample yields about 48,000 distinct CDR3 sequences, 50% seen once. Sequencing was carried out using peripheral blood. Every receptor here comes from an adult man with Graves' ophthalmopathy. Both conserved end residues are part of each CDR3. Fields, in order: V gene, J gene, clone size, D gene, CDR3 protein, CDR3 DNA. A D gene is named only where the DNA matches it firmly. Clone size appears in some rows only: once, few, many, or a class for an expanded clone.

v_gene: TRBV29-1; j_gene: TRBJ2-2; abundance: -; d_gene: -; CDR3aa: CSVEVSDTGELFF; CDR3nt: TGCAGCGTTGAAGTGTCGGACACCGGGGAGCTGTTTTTT
v_gene: TRBV29-1; j_gene: TRBJ2-1; abundance: -; d_gene: TRBD1; CDR3aa: CSDLSGTGVGNEQFF; CDR3nt: TGCAGTGACCTCTCCGGGACAGGGGTTGGAAATGAGCAGTTCTTC
v_gene: TRBV19; j_gene: TRBJ2-5; abundance: -; d_gene: TRBD1; CDR3aa: CASTQGQGGAETQYF; CDR3nt: TGTGCCAGTACCCAGGGACAGGGAGGCGCAGAGACCCAGTACTTC
v_gene: TRBV7-2; j_gene: TRBJ2-1; abundance: -; d_gene: -; CDR3aa: CASRRGGDNEQFF; CDR3nt: TGTGCCAGCAGACGAGGCGGGGACAATGAGCAGTTCTTC
v_gene: TRBV6-6; j_gene: TRBJ2-1; abundance: many; d_gene: TRBD1; CDR3aa: CASSYPGQGEIGNEQFF; CDR3nt: TGTGCCAGCAGTTACCCGGGACAGGGGGAAATAGGGAATGAGCAGTTCTTC
v_gene: TRBV6-5; j_gene: TRBJ2-2; abundance: -; d_gene: -; CDR3aa: CASRDTGGIGSEELFF; CDR3nt: TGCGCCAGCAGGGACACTGGGGGCATAGGATCCGAGGAGCTGTTTTTT
v_gene: TRBV20-1; j_gene: TRBJ2-1; abundance: once; d_gene: -; CDR3aa: CSALRMNEQFF; CDR3nt: TGCAGTGCCCTGAGGATGAATGAGCAGTTCTTC
v_gene: TRBV5-1; j_gene: TRBJ1-2; abundance: -; d_gene: -; CDR3aa: CASSLVAGGDTF; CDR3nt: TGCGCCAGCAGCTTGGTGGCGGGGGGCGACACCTTC
v_gene: TRBV28; j_gene: TRBJ1-1; abundance: many; d_gene: -; CDR3aa: CASSPPGEGYTEAFF; CDR3nt: TGTGCCAGCAGTCCCCCCGGGGAGGGTTACACTGAAGCTTTCTTT
v_gene: TRBV10-3; j_gene: TRBJ2-1; abundance: -; d_gene: TRBD2; CDR3aa: CATSGGRVNYNEQFF; CDR3nt: TGTGCCACTAGCGGGGGCAGGGTAAACTACAATGAGCAGTTCTTC
v_gene: TRBV2; j_gene: TRBJ1-4; abundance: few; d_gene: -; CDR3aa: CASSPPPISTNEKLFF; CDR3nt: TGTGCCAGCTCACCGCCTCCTATTTCAACTAATGAAAAACTGTTTTTT
v_gene: TRBV30; j_gene: TRBJ1-6; abundance: many; d_gene: -; CDR3aa: CALQGLDSPLHF; CDR3nt: TGTGCCTTGCAGGGCCTGGATTCACCCCTCCACTTT
v_gene: TRBV7-3; j_gene: TRBJ1-2; abundance: many; d_gene: -; CDR3aa: CASSELGGRGRGYTF; CDR3nt: TGTGCCAGCAGCGAACTGGGGGGGCGCGGAAGAGGCTACACCTTC
v_gene: TRBV6-5; j_gene: TRBJ1-4; abundance: many; d_gene: -; CDR3aa: CASSYFNSQKLFF; CDR3nt: TGTGCCAGCAGTTACTTTAACAGCCAAAAACTGTTTTTT
v_gene: TRBV20-1; j_gene: TRBJ2-3; abundance: -; d_gene: -; CDR3aa: CSATSATGDTQYF; CDR3nt: TGCAGTGCTACAAGCGCGACGGGAGATACGCAGTATTTT
v_gene: TRBV6-1; j_gene: TRBJ1-1; abundance: many; d_gene: -; CDR3aa: CASRDRGGSFQAFF; CDR3nt: TGTGCCAGCAGGGATAGGGGGGGCTCTTTTCAAGCTTTCTTT
v_gene: TRBV10-3; j_gene: TRBJ2-7; abundance: many; d_gene: TRBD2; CDR3aa: CAISEQPGAGGAEQYF; CDR3nt: TGTGCCATCAGTGAGCAGCCGGGGGCGGGAGGCGCCGAGCAGTACTTC
v_gene: TRBV29-1; j_gene: TRBJ2-3; abundance: medium-sized; d_gene: -; CDR3aa: CSVEQGPADTQYF; CDR3nt: TGCAGCGTTGAACAGGGACCGGCAGATACGCAGTATTTT
v_gene: TRBV6-4; j_gene: TRBJ1-2; abundance: -; d_gene: -; CDR3aa: CASIPKGSNCGYTF; CDR3nt: TGTGCCAGCATCCCCAAGGGTTCTAACTGTGGCTACACCTTC
v_gene: TRBV5-1; j_gene: TRBJ2-1; abundance: -; d_gene: TRBD2; CDR3aa: CASSPPRGEDNEQFF; CDR3nt: TGCGCCAGCAGCCCCCCCCGGGGGGAGGACAATGAGCAGTTCTTC
v_gene: TRBV5-1; j_gene: TRBJ2-3; abundance: -; d_gene: -; CDR3aa: CASSTGFANRDTQYF; CDR3nt: TGCGCCAGCAGCACCGGATTCGCAAATCGAGATACGCAGTATTTT
v_gene: TRBV6-4; j_gene: TRBJ2-3; abundance: many; d_gene: TRBD1; CDR3aa: CASSAGTGFPTDTQYF; CDR3nt: TGTGCCAGCAGCGCCGGGACAGGCTTTCCCACAGATACGCAGTATTTT
v_gene: TRBV20-1; j_gene: TRBJ2-1; abundance: -; d_gene: -; CDR3aa: CSIKGGPGNEQFF; CDR3nt: TGCAGCATTAAGGGCGGTCCCGGTAATGAGCAGTTCTTC
v_gene: TRBV5-1; j_gene: TRBJ2-5; abundance: many; d_gene: TRBD2; CDR3aa: CASSLPLAGRPETQYF; CDR3nt: TGCGCCAGCAGCTTACCACTAGCGGGGCGTCCAGAGACCCAGTACTTC
v_gene: TRBV15; j_gene: TRBJ2-7; abundance: medium-sized; d_gene: -; CDR3aa: CATSRGLNGEQYF; CDR3nt: TGTGCCACCAGCAGAGGACTTAACGGGGAGCAGTACTTC
v_gene: TRBV7-9; j_gene: TRBJ1-5; abundance: -; d_gene: -; CDR3aa: CASSQGLAGHQPQHF; CDR3nt: TGTGCCAGCAGCCAAGGACTAGCGGGGCATCAGCCCCAGCATTTT
v_gene: TRBV7-9; j_gene: TRBJ1-1; abundance: -; d_gene: -; CDR3aa: CASTRRLRETEAFF; CDR3nt: TGTGCCAGCACTCGCCGGCTCAGGGAGACTGAAGCTTTCTTT